The 21 T cell receptor beta chains reported below all come from one sample, sequenced in a study of blood T cell repertoires in COVID-19. Generated by immunoSEQ multiplex PCR, the TCRdb table keeps only in-frame clones and is missing some. The sample includes roughly 230,000 clones, over 70% of them seen just once. The specimen sequenced was peripheral blood. The receptors shown here come from a man aged 40-55 years with acute or convalescent COVID-19.

This chain links TRBV6-5 with TRBJ1-2; D remains ambiguous. Germline CDR1 and CDR2: MNHEY and SVGAGI. The V and J ends lost 6 bases and 0 bases respectively, with 8 bases between them. The CDR3 has 13 amino acids. The CDR3 sequence is CASSRGPNYGYTF. In nucleotides, the CDR3 is TGTGCCAGCAGCCGCGGGCCTAACTATGGCTACACCTTC.

The genes are TRBV5-4 and TRBJ2-7; maybe TRBD2 (5 bases). CDR1 is SGHNT and CDR2 is YYREEE in the germline V gene (reference sequence). CDR3 length: 12 amino acids. The germline V and J ends were trimmed by 2 bases and 2 bases, with 5 bases remaining between them. CDR3 sequence reads: CASSFGAYEQYF. Written as DNA, the CDR3 is TGTGCCAGCAGCTTCGGGGCCTACGAGCAGTACTTC. The whole variable domain, remainder taken from reference TRBV5-4 and TRBJ2-7, is ETGVTQSPTHLIKTRGQQVTLRCSSQSGHNTVSWYQQALGQGPQFIFQYYREEENGRGNFPPRFSGLQFPNYSSELNVNALELDDSALYLCASSFGAYEQYFGPGTRLTVT.

V usage is TRBV25-1 and J usage is TRBJ2-3; 7 nucleotides agree with TRBD2. The CDR3 loop spans 14 amino acids. Germline trimming cut 8 bases from V and 2 bases from J; bases unmatched to any gene: 7. Germline CDR1 MGHDK, CDR2 SYGVNS. CDR3 amino acids: CASREGRVTDTQYF. DNA of the CDR3: TGTGCCAGCCGAGAGGGGAGGGTCACAGATACGCAGTATTTT.

This clone has only a few counts. The same CDR3 is also encoded by other DNA sequences in this sample. This chain joins TRBV29-1 and TRBJ2-1, with D possibly matching TRBD2 (6 bases). The V gene lost 5 bases and the J gene lost 2 bases, with 13 bases spanning the gap. The CDR3 is 14 residues long. Germline loops: CDR1 SQVTM, CDR2 ANQGSEA. CDR3 sequence (DNA): TGCAGCGTTTCAGGGACTTCGACCTACAATGAGCAGTTCTTC. This gives the protein CSVSGTSTYNEQFF.

The V gene is TRBV20-1, the J gene TRBJ2-1; TRBD1 matches at 8 bases. The CDR3 length is 14 residues. J gave up 5 bases and V 3 bases, and 6 bases lay outside the gene matches. Looked up from germline, CDR1 is DFQATT and CDR2 is SNEGSKA (reference sequence). CDR3 in DNA: TGCAGTGCTAGTCTCCAGGGGGCCAACAATGAGCAGTTCTTC. This translates into CSASLQGANNEQFF.

This clone was picked up a small number of times. This rearrangement joins TRBV6-1 to TRBJ1-2; D remains unclear. Germline V CDR1 and CDR2: MNHNS, SASEGT. The CDR3 loop spans 14 amino acids. Deletions cut 3 bases from V and 4 bases from J, with 12 bases between. CDR3 nucleotides: TGTGCCAGCAGTGACCGCTGGACTGGCTATGGCTACACCTTC. It specifies CASSDRWTGYGYTF.

The V gene is TRBV5-5, the J gene TRBJ1-1, with unresolved D. CDR1 is SGHKS and CDR2 is YYEKEE in the germline V gene (reference sequence). Trimming took off 2 bases at V and 0 bases at J, with 17 bases between the two ends. The CDR3 is 17 amino acids. The CDR3 loop reads CASSLIGRIALNTEAFF. DNA of the CDR3: TGTGCCAGCAGCTTAATTGGCCGGATAGCCCTGAACACTGAAGCTTTCTTT.

V gene TRBV27 combines with J gene TRBJ2-2; TRBD1 aligns across 7 bases. The CDR3 has 17 amino acids. The junction had 12 bases not matched to a gene; V was cut back by 3 bases and J by 5 bases. Germline V lookup: CDR1 MNHEY, CDR2 SMNVEV (reference sequence). The CDR3 reads CASSLRLDRVFTGELFF. In nucleotides, the CDR3 is TGTGCCAGCAGTTTGCGCCTAGACAGGGTTTTTACCGGGGAGCTGTTTTTT.

The chain has TRBV2 and TRBJ2-3; D possibly corresponds to TRBD2 (6 bases). There are 13 residues in the CDR3. Germline V gene sequence: CDR1 SNHLY, CDR2 FYNNEI. Trimming shortened V by 6 bases and J by 1 base, and 8 bases separated the two germline ends. CDR3 protein: CASRPGGTDTQYF. The CDR3 nucleotides are TGTGCCAGCAGACCGGGAGGCACAGATACGCAGTATTTT. Combining the CDR3 with reference TRBV2 and TRBJ2-3 gives the whole variable domain EPEVTQTPSHQVTQMGQEVILRCVPISNHLYFYWYRQILGQKVEFLVSFYNNEISEKSEIFDDQFSVERPDGSNFTLKIRSTKLEDSAMYFCASRPGGTDTQYFGPGTRLTVL.

This chain links TRBV5-1 with TRBJ2-1; 7 nucleotides match TRBD2. Germline V gene sequence: CDR1 SGHRS, CDR2 YFSETQ. With 2 bases clipped from V and 7 bases from J, the junction kept 12 bases outside the gene matches. The CDR3 is 16 residues long. This CDR3 reads CASSFRRGLDPNEQFF. The CDR3, as DNA: TGCGCCAGCAGCTTCCGACGCGGACTAGACCCGAATGAGCAGTTCTTC.

The V and J genes are TRBV6-5 and TRBJ1-4, with TRBD1 matching 8 bases. This CDR3 spans 15 amino acids. The junction had 11 bases not matched to a gene; V was cut back by 6 bases and J by 8 bases. Germline CDR1 reads MNHEY; CDR2 reads SVGAGI. The CDR3 DNA reads TGTGCCAGCAGCCCCACAGGGGGGCGTCAAGAAAAACTGTTTTTT. This encodes CASSPTGGRQEKLFF.

The chain's CDR3 is CASSQEKGPYTGELFF. In DNA, the CDR3 is TGCGCCAGCAGCCAAGAGAAGGGGCCCTACACCGGGGAGCTGTTTTTT. The gene calls are TRBV4-3 and TRBJ2-2; a possible D gene is TRBD1 (5 bases). The CDR3 extends over 16 amino acids. Deletions cut 0 bases from V and 3 bases from J, with 11 bases between. In germline, CDR1 is LGHNA, CDR2 YSLEER.

The sample holds many counts of this clone. This chain links TRBV2 with TRBJ2-5; D is possibly TRBD1 (5 bases). Germline CDR1 is SNHLY and CDR2 is FYNNEI. This CDR3 spans 14 amino acids. Trimming stripped 3 bases from V and 3 bases from J, with 11 bases between. The CDR3 DNA follows: TGTGCCAGCAGTGAGGGGCGGCAGAAAGAGACCCAGTACTTC. Translated, it gives CASSEGRQKETQYF.

Regarding this clone: Additional DNA sequences in this sample encode the identical CDR3. This chain connects TRBV15 to TRBJ2-2, with D unresolved. The CDR3 extends over 14 amino acids. CDR1 is LNHNV, CDR2 YYDKDF, per germline (reference sequence). The V end was cut by 0 bases, the J end by 5 bases, with 7 bases between. This CDR3 reads CATSRDRGTGELFF. CDR3 DNA: TGTGCCACCAGCAGAGACAGAGGTACCGGGGAGCTGTTTTTT.

This chain links TRBV12-3 or TRBV12-4 with TRBJ1-1, with unresolved D. This CDR3 comprises 11 residues. V was trimmed by 6 bases and J by 2 bases, leaving 4 bases between them. CDR3 in DNA: TGTGCCAGCAGGACAAACACTGAAGCTTTCTTT. This translates into CASRTNTEAFF.

The gene calls are TRBV10-3 and TRBJ2-3; the D is unclear. CDR3 length equals 16 residues. Trimming took 0 bases from V and 1 from J, leaving 11 bases between them. Germline V gene data show CDR1 as ENHRY and CDR2 as SYGVKD. For the CDR3, the DNA is TGTGCCATCAGTGAGTCTGACTGGGTTGGCACAGATACGCAGTATTTT. This sequence encodes CAISESDWVGTDTQYF.

This clone has a single count. V gene TRBV6-2 or TRBV6-3 combines with J gene TRBJ1-5, with TRBD1 identical over 9 bases. Unmatched junction bases numbered 13, after V lost 5 bases and J lost 2 bases. The CDR3 extends over 18 amino acids. CDR1 is MNHEY, CDR2 SVGEGT, per germline. CDR3 bases: TGTGCCAGCAGTCGCGGGACAGGGTATGAGGTGGGCAATCAGCCCCAGCATTTT. It codes for CASSRGTGYEVGNQPQHF.

The chain uses TRBV2 and TRBJ2-1, with D perhaps matching TRBD2 (6 bases). The germline V and J ends were trimmed by 2 bases and 12 bases, with 20 bases remaining between them. Germline values: CDR1 SNHLY, CDR2 FYNNEI. The CDR3 has 15 residues. The CDR3 spells CASSEQSEAGKGQFF. CDR3 sequence (DNA): TGTGCCAGCAGTGAACAGTCGGAAGCGGGTAAGGGGCAGTTCTTC.

This clone has only one observation. This chain uses TRBV11-2 with TRBJ1-1; D ambiguous. Germline loops: CDR1 SGHAT, CDR2 FQNNGV. CDR3 length equals 15 residues. Trimming took off 2 bases at V and 1 base at J, with 11 bases between the two ends. Here the CDR3 DNA reads TGTGCCAGCAGCTTACGGCGGCTAGAGAACACTGAAGCTTTCTTT. Amino acids: CASSLRRLENTEAFF.

This clone was observed at least ten times. One end of the junction fails to match germline, which may point to a read error. The V and J genes are TRBV5-4 and TRBJ2-7, with a tentative D call TRBD1 (6 bases). The germline V gene encodes CDR1 SGHNT and CDR2 YYREEE (reference sequence). This CDR3 contains 14 residues. This CDR3 reads CASSLGPSGERQDF. The CDR3 nucleotides are TGTGCCAGCAGCTTGGGCCCGTCAGGGGAACGCCAAGACTTC.

J is TRBJ2-1 and V is TRBV11-1; 7 positions match TRBD2. Trimming removed 5 bases from V and 7 bases from J; junction bases left unmatched: 14. The CDR3 has 16 residues. The germline V gene has CDR1 SGHAT and CDR2 FQDESV (reference sequence). The CDR3 region has the DNA TGTGCCAGCAGCCAGAGGGGAGCGGGGCCGTCTAATGAGCAGTTCTTC. Its translation: CASSQRGAGPSNEQFF. Full variable domain (missing parts from reference TRBV11-1 and TRBJ2-1): EAEVAQSPRYKITEKSQAVAFWCDPISGHATLYWYRQILGQGPELLVQFQDESVVDDSQLPKDRFSAERLKGVDSTLKIQPAELGDSAMYLCASSQRGAGPSNEQFFGPGTRLTVL.